This T cell receptor beta chain derives from a study of OX40 agonist ivuxolimab in advanced cancers. Study overall: Cohort: around 79% men, mean age around 60, aged about 23 to 79. Three patients responded partially, comprising one with hepatocellular carcinoma and two with cutaneous melanoma. Findings and caveats of the study: Low levels of normalized T-cell clonal expansion also appeared in some nonresponders.

Of note for this clone: What it binds is not known.

Profiling relied on immunoSEQ multiplex PCR, and the TCRdb table lists in-frame clones only, not all of them. The sample lists some 70,000 clones, 80% seen once, with 1.2% in the top ten. The V gene's germline CDR1 is MNHEY and CDR2 SVGAGI. Trimming cost V 2 bases and J 0 bases, with 11 bases left between them. The length of the CDR3 is 15 residues. The rearrangement links TRBV6-5 to TRBJ2-7; D possibly uses TRBD1 or TRBD2 (5 bases each). This clonotype originated in an adult with an advanced solid tumor such as melanoma, head and neck, liver or kidney cancer. The input for sequencing was CD4+ or CD8+ T cells sorted from blood, taken in a trial of the OX40 agonist ivuxolimab. The CDR3: CASSYDRGVSYEQYF. In DNA form, the CDR3 reads TGTGCCAGCAGTTACGATCGAGGGGTCTCCTACGAGCAGTACTTC.